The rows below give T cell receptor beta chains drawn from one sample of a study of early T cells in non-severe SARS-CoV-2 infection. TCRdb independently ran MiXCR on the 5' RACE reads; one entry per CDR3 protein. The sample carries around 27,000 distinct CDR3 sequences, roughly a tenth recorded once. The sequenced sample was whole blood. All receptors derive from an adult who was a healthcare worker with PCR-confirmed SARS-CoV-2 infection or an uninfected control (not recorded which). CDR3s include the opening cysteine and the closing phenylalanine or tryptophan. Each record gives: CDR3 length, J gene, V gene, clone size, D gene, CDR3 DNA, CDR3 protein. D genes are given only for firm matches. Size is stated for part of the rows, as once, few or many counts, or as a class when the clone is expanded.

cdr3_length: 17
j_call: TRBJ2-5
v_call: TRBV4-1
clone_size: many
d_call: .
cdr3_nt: TGCGCCAGCAGCCAAGATCCCCGGGGGCCGTACCAAGAGACCCAGTACTTC
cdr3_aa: CASSQDPRGPYQETQYF

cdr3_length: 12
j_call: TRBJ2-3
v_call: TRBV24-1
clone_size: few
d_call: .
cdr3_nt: TGTGCCACCAGTGATTTTCTAGATACGCAGTATTTT
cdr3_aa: CATSDFLDTQYF

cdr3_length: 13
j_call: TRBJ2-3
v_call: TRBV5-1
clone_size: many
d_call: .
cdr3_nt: TGCGCCAGCAGCTTGGCCCCCAAAGATACGCAGTATTTT
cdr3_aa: CASSLAPKDTQYF

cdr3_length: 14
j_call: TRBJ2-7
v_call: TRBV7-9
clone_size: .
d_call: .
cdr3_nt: TGTGCCAGCAGCTTAGGAGGACAGACCTACGAGCAGTACTTC
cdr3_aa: CASSLGGQTYEQYF

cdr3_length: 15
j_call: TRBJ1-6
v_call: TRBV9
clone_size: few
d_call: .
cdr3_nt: TGTGCCAGCAGCGTAGGGACAGAGCGTTTTGGATCCCTCCACTTT
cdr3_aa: CASSVGTERFGSLHF

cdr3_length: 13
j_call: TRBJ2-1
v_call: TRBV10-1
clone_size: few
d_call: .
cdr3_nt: TGCGCCAGCAGCCGGGACTCCTACAATGAGCAGTTCTTC
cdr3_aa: CASSRDSYNEQFF

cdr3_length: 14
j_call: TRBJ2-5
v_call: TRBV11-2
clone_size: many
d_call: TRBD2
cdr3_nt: TGTGCCAGCAGCCCTCCGGGACTAGCAGAGACCCAGTACTTC
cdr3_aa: CASSPPGLAETQYF

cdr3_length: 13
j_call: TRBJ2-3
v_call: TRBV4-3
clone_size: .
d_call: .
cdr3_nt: TGCGCCAGCAGCCAAGAAGAGGCAGATACGCAGTATTTT
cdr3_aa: CASSQEEADTQYF

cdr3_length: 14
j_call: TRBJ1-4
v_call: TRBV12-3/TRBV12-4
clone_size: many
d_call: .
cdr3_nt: TGTGCCAGCAGTTGGGTCAGGGTGTCTGAAAAACTGTTTTTT
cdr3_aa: CASSWVRVSEKLFF

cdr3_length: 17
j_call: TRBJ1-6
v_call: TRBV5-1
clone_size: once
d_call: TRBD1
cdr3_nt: TGCGCCAGCAGCTTCAATATATTGGGACAGGGGAATTCACCCCTCCACTTT
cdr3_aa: CASSFNILGQGNSPLHF

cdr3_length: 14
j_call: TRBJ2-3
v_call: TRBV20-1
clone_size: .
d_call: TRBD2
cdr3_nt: TGCAGTGCTGGAATGACTAGCGGGGCCGATACGCAGTATTTT
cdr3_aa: CSAGMTSGADTQYF

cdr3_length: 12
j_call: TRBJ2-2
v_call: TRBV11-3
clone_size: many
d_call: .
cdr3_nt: TGTGCCAGCAGCTCAAACACCGGGGAGCTGTTTTTT
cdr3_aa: CASSSNTGELFF

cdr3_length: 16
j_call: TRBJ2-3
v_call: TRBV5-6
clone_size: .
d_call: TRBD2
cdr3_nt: TGTGCCAGCAGCTGGGGACTAGCGGGAAGCACAGATACGCAGTATTTT
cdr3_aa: CASSWGLAGSTDTQYF

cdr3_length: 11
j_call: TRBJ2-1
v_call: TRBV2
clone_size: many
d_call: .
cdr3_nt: TGTGCCAGCATGACCTACAATGAGCAGTTCTTC
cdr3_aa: CASMTYNEQFF

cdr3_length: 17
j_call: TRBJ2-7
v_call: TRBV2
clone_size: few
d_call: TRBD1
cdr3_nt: TGTGCCAGCAGTACCAGGACAGGCCTTTATCTGTCCTACGAGCAGTACTTC
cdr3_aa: CASSTRTGLYLSYEQYF

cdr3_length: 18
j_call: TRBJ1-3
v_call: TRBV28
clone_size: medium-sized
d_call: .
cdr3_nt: TGTGCCAGCAGTTTTGACCCTCTTGGGGGGCTGACCGGAAACACCATATATTTT
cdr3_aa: CASSFDPLGGLTGNTIYF

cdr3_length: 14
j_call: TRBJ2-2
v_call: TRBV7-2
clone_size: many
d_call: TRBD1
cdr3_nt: TGTGCCAGCAGCTCACAGGGGGTCACCGGGGAGCTGTTTTTT
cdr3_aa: CASSSQGVTGELFF

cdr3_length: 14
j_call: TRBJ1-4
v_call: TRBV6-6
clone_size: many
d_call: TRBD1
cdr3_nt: TGTGCCAGCAGTTACGGACAGGCCGCTGAAAAACTGTTTTTT
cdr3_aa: CASSYGQAAEKLFF

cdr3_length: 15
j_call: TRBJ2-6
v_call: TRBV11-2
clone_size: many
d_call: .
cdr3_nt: TGTGCCAGCAGCCAAGGGGGGGCTGGGGCCAACGTCCTGACTTTC
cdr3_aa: CASSQGGAGANVLTF

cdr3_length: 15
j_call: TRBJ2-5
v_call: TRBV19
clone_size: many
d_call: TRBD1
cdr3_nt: TGTGCCAGTAGTATGCCCCCGACAGGGGCGGAGACCCAGTACTTC
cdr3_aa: CASSMPPTGAETQYF

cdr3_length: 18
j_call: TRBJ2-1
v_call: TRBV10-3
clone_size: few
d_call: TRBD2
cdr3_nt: TGTGCCATCAGAAGGGCTAGCGGGGGTTCGATCTCCTACAATGAGCAGTTCTTC
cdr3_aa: CAIRRASGGSISYNEQFF

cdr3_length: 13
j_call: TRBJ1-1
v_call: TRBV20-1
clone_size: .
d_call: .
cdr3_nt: TGCAGTGCTAAGTATGAGCCGAACACTGAAGCTTTCTTT
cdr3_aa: CSAKYEPNTEAFF

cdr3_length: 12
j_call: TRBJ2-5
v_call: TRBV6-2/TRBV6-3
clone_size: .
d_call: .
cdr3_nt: TGTGCCAGCAGCCTGTACTGGGAGACCCAGTACTTC
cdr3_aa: CASSLYWETQYF

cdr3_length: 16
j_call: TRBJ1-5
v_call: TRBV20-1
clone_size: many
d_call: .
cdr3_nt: TGCAGTGCTAGAGCCGGACAGACCTATAGCAATCAGCCCCAGCATTTT
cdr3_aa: CSARAGQTYSNQPQHF

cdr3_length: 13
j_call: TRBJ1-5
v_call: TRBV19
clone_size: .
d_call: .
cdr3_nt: TGTGCCAGTAGTTACGGTTTAGCTCAGCCCCAGCATTTT
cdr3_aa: CASSYGLAQPQHF